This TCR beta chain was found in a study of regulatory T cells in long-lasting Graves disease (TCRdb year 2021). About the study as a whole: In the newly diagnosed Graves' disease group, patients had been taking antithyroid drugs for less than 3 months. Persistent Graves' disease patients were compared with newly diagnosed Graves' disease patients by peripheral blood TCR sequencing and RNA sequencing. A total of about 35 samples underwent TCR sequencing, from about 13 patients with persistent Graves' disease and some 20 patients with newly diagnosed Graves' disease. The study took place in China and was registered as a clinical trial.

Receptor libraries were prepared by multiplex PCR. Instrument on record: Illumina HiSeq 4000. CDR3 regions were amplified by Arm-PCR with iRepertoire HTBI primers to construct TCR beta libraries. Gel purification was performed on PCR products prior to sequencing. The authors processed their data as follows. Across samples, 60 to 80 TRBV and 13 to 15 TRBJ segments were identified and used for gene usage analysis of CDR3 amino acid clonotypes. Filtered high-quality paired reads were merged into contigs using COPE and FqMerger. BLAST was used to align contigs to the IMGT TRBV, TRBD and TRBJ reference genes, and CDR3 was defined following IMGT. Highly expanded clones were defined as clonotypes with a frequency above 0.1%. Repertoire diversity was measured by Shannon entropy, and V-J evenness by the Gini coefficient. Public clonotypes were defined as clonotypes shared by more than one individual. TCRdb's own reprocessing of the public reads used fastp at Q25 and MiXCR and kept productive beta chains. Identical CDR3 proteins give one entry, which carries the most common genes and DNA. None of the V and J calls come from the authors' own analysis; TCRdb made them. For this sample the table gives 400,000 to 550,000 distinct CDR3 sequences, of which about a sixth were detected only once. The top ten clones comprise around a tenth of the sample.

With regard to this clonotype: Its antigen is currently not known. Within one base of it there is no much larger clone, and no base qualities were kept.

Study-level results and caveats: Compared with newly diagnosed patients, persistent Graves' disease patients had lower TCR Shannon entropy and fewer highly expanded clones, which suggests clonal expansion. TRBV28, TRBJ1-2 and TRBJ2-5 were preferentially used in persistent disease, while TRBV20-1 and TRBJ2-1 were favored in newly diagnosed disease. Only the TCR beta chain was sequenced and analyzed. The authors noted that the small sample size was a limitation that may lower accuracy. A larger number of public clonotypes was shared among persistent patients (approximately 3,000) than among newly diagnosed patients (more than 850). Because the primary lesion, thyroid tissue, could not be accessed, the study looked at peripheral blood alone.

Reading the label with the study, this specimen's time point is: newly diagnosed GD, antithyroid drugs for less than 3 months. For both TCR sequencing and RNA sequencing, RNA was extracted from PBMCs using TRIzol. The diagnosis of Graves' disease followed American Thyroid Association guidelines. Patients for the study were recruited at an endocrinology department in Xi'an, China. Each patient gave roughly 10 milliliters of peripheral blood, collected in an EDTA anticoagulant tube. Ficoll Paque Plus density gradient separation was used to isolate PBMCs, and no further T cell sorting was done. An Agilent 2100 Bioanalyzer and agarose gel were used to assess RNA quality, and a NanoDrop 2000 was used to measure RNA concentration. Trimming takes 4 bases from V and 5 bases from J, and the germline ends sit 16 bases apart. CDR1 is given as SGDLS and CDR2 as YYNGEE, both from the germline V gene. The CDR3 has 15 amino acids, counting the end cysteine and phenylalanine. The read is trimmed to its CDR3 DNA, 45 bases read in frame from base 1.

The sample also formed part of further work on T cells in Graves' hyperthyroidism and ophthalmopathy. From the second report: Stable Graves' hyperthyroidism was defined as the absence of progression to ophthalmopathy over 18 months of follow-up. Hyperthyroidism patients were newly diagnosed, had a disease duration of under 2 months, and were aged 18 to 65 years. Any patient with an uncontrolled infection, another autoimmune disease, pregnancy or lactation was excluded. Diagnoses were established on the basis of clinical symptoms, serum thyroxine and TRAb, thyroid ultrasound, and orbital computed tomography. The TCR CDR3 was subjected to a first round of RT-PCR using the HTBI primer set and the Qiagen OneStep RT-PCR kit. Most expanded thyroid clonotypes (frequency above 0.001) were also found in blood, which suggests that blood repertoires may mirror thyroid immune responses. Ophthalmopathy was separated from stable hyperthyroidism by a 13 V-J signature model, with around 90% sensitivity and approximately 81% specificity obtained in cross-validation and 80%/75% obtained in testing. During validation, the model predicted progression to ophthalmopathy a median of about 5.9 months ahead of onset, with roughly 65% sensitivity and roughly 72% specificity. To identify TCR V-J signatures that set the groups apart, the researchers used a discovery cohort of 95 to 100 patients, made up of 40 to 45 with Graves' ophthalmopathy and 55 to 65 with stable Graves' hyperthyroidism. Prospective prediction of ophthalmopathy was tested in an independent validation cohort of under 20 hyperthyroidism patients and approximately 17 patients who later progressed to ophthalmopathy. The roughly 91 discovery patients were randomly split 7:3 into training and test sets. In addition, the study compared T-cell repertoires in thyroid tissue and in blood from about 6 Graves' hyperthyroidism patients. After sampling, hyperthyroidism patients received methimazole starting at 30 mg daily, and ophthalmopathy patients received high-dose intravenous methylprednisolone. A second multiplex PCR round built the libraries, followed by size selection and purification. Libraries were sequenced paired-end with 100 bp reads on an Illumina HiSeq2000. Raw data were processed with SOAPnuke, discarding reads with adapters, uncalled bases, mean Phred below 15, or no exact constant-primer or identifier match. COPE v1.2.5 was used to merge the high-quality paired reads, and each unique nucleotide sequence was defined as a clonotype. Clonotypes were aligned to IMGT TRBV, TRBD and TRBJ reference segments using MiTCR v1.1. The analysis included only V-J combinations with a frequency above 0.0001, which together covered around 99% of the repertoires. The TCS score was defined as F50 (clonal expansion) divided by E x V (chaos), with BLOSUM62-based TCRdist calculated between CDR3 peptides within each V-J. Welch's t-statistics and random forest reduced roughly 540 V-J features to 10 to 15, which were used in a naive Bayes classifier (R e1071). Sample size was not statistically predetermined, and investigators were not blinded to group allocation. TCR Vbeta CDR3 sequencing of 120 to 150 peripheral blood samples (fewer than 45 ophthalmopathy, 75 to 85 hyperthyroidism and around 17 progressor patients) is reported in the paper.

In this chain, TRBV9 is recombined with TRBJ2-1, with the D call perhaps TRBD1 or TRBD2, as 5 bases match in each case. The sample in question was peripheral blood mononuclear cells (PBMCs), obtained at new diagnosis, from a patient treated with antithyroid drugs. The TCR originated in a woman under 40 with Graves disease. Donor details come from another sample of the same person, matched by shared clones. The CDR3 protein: CASSTLRDGHNEQFF. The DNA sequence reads TGTGCCAGCAGCACCCTCCGGGACGGACACAATGAGCAGTTCTTC. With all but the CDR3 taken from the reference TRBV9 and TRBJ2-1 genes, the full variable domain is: DSGVTQTPKHLITATGQRVTLRCSPRSGDLSVYWYQQSLDQGLQFLIQYYNGEERAKGNILERFSAQQFPDLHSELNLSSLELGDSALYFCASSTLRDGHNEQFFGPGTRLTVL.